This T cell receptor beta chain came from a study of T-cell reconstitution after alpha-beta-depleted transplantation in children. The ends were cut back, 0 bases at V and 0 bases at J, with 7 bases in the middle. The CDR3 runs to 15 residues. The germline gives CDR1 SGHKS, CDR2 YYEKEE (reference sequence). During its preparation, the TCRbeta library received unique molecular identifiers. TCRdb redid the calling of the PCR reads with MiXCR, one entry per CDR3 protein. Here the sample spans about 600,000 distinct CDR3 sequences, 20% to 25% being singletons. This clonotype showed up just a few times. This sequence was found in a boy younger than two who had a stem cell transplant for acute myeloid leukemia, so the T cells may come from the graft donor. The rearrangement joins TRBV5-5 to TRBJ2-1; D gene uncertain. The material was PBMCs, mostly from graft donor cells, obtained 360 days after TCRalphabeta/CD19-depleted stem cell transplant. The CDR3 is CASSLERSSYNEQFF. The CDR3 DNA sequence: TGTGCCAGCAGCTTGGAAAGGAGCTCCTACAATGAGCAGTTCTTC.